This TCR beta chain emerged from a study of OX40 agonist ivuxolimab in advanced cancers. Clones were sequenced by immunoSEQ multiplex PCR, and TCRdb holds only the in-frame ones, with some missing. The sample lists some 25,000 clones; approximately 70% were seen once. Germline CDR1 and CDR2: SGHRS and YFSETQ. The CDR3 length is 16 residues. The V segment lost 1 base and the J segment 0 bases; nucleotides outside the gene matches: 4. The input for sequencing was CD4+ or CD8+ T cells sorted from blood, taken in a trial of the OX40 agonist ivuxolimab. This TCR was recovered from an adult with an advanced solid tumor such as melanoma, head and neck, liver or kidney cancer. The chain combines TRBV5-1 with TRBJ2-1; 7 positions match TRBD1. The CDR3, as DNA: TGCGCCAGCAGCTTGCCGGACAGGAGCTCCTACAATGAGCAGTTCTTC. Encoded protein: CASSLPDRSSYNEQFF.